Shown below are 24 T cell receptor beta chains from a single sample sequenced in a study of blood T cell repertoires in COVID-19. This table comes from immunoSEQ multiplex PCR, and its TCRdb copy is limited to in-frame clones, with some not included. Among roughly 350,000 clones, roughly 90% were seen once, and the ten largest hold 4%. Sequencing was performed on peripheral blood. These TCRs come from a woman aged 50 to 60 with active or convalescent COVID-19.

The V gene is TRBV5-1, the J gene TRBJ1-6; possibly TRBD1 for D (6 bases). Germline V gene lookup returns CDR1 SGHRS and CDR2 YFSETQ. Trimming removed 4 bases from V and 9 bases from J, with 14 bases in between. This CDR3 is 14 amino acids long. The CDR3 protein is CASSPGQLSSPLHF. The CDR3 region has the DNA TGCGCCAGCAGCCCCGGACAGCTCTCTTCACCCCTCCACTTT. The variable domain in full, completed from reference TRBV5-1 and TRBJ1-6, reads KAGVTQTPRYLIKTRGQQVTLSCSPISGHRSVSWYQQTPGQGLQFLFEYFSETQRNKGNFPGRFSGRQFSNSRSEMNVSTLELGDSALYLCASSPGQLSSPLHFGNGTRLTVT.

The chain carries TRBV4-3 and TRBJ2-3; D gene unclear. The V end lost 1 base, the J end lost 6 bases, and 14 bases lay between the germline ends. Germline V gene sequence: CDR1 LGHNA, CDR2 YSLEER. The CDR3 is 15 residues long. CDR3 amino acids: CASSQGTNSLDTQYF. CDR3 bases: TGCGCCAGCAGCCAAGGAACCAATTCACTGGATACGCAGTATTTT.

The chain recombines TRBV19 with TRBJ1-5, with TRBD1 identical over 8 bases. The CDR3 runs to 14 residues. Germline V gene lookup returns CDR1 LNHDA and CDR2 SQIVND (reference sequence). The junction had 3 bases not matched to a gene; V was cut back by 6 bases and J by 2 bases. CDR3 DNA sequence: TGTGCCAGTAGGCGGGGACAGGGCAATCAGCCCCAGCATTTT. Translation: CASRRGQGNQPQHF.

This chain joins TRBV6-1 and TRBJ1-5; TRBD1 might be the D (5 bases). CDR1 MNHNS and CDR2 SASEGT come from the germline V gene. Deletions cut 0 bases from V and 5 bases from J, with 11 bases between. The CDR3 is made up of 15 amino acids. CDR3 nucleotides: TGTGCCAGCAGTGAAGCGGGGGGTTTAGATCAGCCCCAGCATTTT. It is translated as CASSEAGGLDQPQHF.

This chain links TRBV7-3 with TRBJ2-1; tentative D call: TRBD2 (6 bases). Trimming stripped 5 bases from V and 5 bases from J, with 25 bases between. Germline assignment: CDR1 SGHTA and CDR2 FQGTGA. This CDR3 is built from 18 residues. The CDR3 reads CASSPLGTDLATNNEQFF. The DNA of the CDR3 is TGTGCCAGCAGCCCCCTAGGGACTGACCTTGCGACTAACAATGAGCAGTTCTTC.

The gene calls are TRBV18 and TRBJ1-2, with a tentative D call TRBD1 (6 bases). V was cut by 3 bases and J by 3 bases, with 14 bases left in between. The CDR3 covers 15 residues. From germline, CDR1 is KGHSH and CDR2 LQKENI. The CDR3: CASSPGSKGDYGYTF. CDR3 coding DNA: TGTGCCAGCTCACCGGGATCAAAGGGGGACTATGGCTACACCTTC.

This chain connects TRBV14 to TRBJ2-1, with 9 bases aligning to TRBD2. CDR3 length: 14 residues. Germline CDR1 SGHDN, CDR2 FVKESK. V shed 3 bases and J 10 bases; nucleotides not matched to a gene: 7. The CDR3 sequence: CASSHLAGEEEQFF. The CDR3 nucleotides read TGTGCCAGCAGCCATTTAGCGGGAGAGGAGGAGCAGTTCTTC.

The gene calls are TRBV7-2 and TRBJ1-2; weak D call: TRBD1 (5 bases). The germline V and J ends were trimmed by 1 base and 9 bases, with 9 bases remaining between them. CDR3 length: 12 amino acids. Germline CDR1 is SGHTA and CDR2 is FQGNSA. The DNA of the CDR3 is TGTGCCAGCAGCTTAGGGACAAGGAGCTACACCTTC. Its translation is CASSLGTRSYTF. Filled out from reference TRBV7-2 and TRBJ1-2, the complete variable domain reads GAGVSQSPSNKVTEKGKDVELRCDPISGHTALYWYRQSLGQGLEFLIYFQGNSAPDKSGLPSDRFSAERTGGSVSTLTIQRTQQEDSAVYLCASSLGTRSYTFGSGTRLTVV.

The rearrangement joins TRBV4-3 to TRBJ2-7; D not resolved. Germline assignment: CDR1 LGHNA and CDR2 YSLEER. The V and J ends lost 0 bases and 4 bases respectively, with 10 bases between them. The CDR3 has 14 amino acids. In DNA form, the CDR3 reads TGCGCCAGCAGCCAAGAGACACGGTCATACGAGCAGTACTTC. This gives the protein CASSQETRSYEQYF.

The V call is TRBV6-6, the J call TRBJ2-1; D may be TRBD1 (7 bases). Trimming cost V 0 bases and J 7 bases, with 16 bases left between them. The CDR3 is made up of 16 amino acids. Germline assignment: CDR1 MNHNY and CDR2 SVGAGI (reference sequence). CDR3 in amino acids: CASSYSLQGRSNEQFF. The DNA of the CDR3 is TGTGCCAGCAGTTACTCTCTACAGGGGAGGTCGAATGAGCAGTTCTTC.

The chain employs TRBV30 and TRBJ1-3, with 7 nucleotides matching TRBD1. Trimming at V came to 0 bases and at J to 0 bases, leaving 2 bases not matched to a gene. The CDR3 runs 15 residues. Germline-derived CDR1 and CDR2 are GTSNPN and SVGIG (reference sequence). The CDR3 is CAWSVGDSSGNTIYF. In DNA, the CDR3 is TGTGCCTGGAGTGTAGGGGACAGCTCTGGAAACACCATATATTTT. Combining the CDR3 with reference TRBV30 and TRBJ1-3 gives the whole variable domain SQTIHQWPATLVQPVGSPLSLECTVEGTSNPNLYWYRQAAGRGLQLLFYSVGIGQISSEVPQNLSASRPQDRQFILSSKKLLLSDSGFYLCAWSVGDSSGNTIYFGEGSWLTVV.

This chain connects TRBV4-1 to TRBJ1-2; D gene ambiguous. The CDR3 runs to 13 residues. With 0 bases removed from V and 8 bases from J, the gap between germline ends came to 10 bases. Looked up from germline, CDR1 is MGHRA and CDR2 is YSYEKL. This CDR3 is CASSQDTLRGYTF. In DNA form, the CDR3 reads TGCGCCAGCAGCCAAGATACACTGAGGGGCTACACCTTC.

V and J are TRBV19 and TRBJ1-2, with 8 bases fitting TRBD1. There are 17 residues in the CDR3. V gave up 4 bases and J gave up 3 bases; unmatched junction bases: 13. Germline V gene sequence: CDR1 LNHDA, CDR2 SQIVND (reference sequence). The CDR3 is CASSRRRAGGEHYGYTF. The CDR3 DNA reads TGTGCCAGTAGTAGGCGGAGGGCAGGGGGCGAGCACTATGGCTACACCTTC.

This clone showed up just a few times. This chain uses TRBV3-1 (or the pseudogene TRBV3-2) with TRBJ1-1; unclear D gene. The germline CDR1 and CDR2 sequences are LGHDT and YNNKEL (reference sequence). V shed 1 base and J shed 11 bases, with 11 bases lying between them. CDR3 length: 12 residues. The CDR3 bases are TGTGCCAGCAGCCAAGCATCCACCCGGGCTTTCTTT. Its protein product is CASSQASTRAFF.

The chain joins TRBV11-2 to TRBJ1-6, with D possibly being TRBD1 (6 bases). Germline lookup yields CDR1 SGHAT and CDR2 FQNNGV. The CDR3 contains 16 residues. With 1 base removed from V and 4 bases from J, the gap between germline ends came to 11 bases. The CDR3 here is CASSLGPGTYNSPLHF. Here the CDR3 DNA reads TGTGCCAGCAGCTTAGGGCCCGGGACATATAATTCACCCCTCCACTTT. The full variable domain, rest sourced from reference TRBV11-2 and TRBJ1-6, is EAGVAQSPRYKIIEKRQSVAFWCNPISGHATLYWYQQILGQGPKLLIQFQNNGVVDDSQLPKDRFSAERLKGVDSTLKIQPAKLEDSAVYLCASSLGPGTYNSPLHFGNGTRLTVT.

The CDR3 DNA follows: TGCGCCAGCAGCCCTTCCGGGACAGGGGGTAGTGAGCAGTTCTTC. Translation: CASSPSGTGGSEQFF. The gene calls are TRBV5-1 and TRBJ2-1; TRBD1 matches at 11 bases. CDR1 and CDR2 from the germline V gene are SGHRS and YFSETQ. The length of the CDR3 is 15 residues. Unmatched junction bases numbered 9, after V lost 4 bases and J lost 9 bases.

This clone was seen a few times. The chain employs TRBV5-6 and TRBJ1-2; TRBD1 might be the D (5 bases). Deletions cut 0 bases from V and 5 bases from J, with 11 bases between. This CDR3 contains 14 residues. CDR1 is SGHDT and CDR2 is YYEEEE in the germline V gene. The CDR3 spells CASSLAQERYGYTF. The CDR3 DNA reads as TGTGCCAGCAGCTTGGCACAGGAACGTTATGGCTACACCTTC.

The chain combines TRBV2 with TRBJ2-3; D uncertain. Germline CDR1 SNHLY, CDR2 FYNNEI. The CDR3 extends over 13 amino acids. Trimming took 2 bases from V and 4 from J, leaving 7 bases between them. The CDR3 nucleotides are TGTGCCAGCAGTGAATTTTTCGCAGATACGCAGTATTTT. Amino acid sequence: CASSEFFADTQYF.

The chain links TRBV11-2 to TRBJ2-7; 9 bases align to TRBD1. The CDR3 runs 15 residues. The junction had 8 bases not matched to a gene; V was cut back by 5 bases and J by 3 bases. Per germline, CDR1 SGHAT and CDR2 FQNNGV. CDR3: CASSRPGQGLYEQYF. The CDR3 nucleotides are TGTGCCAGCAGCCGGCCGGGACAGGGTCTCTACGAGCAGTACTTC. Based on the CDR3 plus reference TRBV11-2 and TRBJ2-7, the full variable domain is EAGVAQSPRYKIIEKRQSVAFWCNPISGHATLYWYQQILGQGPKLLIQFQNNGVVDDSQLPKDRFSAERLKGVDSTLKIQPAKLEDSAVYLCASSRPGQGLYEQYFGPGTRLTVT.

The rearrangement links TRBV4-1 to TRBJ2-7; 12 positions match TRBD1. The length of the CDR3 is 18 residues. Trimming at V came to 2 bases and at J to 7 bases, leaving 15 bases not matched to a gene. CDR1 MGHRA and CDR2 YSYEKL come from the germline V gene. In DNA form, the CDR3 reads TGCGCCAGCAGCCAAAGACCACCGGGACAGGGGGCTTTGGATGAGCAGTACTTC. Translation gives CASSQRPPGQGALDEQYF.

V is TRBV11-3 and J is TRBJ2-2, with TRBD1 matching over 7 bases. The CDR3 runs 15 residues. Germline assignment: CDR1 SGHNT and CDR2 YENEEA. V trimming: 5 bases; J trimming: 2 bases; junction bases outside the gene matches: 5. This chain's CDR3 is CASSPRDSNTGELFF. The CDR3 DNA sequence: TGTGCCAGCAGCCCTCGGGACAGCAACACCGGGGAGCTGTTTTTT.

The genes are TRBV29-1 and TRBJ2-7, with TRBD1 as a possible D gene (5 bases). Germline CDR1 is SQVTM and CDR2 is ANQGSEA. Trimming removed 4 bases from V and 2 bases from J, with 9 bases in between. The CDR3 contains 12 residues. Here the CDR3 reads CSVVTGPYEQYF. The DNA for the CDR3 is TGCAGCGTTGTAACAGGACCCTACGAGCAGTACTTC.

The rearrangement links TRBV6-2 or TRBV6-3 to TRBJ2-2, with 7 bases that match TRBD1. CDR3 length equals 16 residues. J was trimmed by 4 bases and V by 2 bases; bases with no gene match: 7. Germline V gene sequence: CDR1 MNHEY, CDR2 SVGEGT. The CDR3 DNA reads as TGTGCCAGCAGTTACCCGACAGGGCAGGTCACCGGGGAGCTGTTTTTT. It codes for CASSYPTGQVTGELFF.

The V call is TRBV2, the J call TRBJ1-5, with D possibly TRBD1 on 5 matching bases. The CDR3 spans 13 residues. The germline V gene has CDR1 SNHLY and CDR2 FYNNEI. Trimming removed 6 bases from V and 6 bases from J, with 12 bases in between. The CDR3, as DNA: TGTGCCAGCAGGCCAGGGTTGTCTCAGCCCCAGCATTTT. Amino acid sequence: CASRPGLSQPQHF.